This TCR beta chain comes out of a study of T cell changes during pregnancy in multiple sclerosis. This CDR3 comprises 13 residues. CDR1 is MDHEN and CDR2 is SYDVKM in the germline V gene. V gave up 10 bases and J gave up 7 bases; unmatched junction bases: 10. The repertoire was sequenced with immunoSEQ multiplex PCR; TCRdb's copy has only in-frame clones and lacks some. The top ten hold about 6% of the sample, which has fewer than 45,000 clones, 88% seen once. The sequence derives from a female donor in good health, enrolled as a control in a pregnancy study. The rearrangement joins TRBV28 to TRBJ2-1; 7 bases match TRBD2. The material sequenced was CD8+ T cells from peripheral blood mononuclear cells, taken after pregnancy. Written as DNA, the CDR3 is TGTGCCACCCGGGGGTGGGGGGGAAATGAGCAGTTCTTC. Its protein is CATRGWGGNEQFF. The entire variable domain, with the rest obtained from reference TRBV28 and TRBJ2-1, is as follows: DVKVTQSSRYLVKRTGEKVFLECVQDMDHENMFWYRQDPGLGLRLIYFSYDVKMKEKGDIPEGYSVSREKKERFSLILESASTNQTSMYLCATRGWGGNEQFFGPGTRLTVL.